Shown below are 12 T cell receptor beta chains from a single sample sequenced in a study of T cell changes during pregnancy in multiple sclerosis. Here immunoSEQ multiplex PCR was the method, and the copy in TCRdb shows in-frame clones only, minus some. Among about 18,000 clones listed, about four fifths were seen once. The source was CD8+ T cells from peripheral blood mononuclear cells, collected in the third trimester of pregnancy. The receptors stem from a female donor in good health, enrolled as a control in a pregnancy study.

The chain carries TRBV14 and TRBJ2-1; TRBD2 matches at 7 bases. There are 14 residues in the CDR3. After removal of 4 bases from V and 9 bases from J, the junction contained 9 bases not matched to a gene. The germline CDR1 and CDR2 sequences are SGHDN and FVKESK. DNA for the CDR3: TGTGCCAGCAGCCCCGGGGCGGGGGTCGCTGAGCAGTTCTTC. Residues: CASSPGAGVAEQFF.

V gene TRBV5-1 combines with J gene TRBJ1-2, with no clear D. CDR1 SGHRS and CDR2 YFSETQ come from the germline V gene. The ends were cut back, 1 base at V and 5 bases at J, with 12 bases in the middle. CDR3 length: 14 amino acids. CDR3 sequence reads: CASSLLGQAYGYTF. The CDR3 region has the DNA TGCGCCAGCAGCTTGCTCGGCCAGGCATATGGCTACACCTTC. Full variable domain (remainder filled in from reference TRBV5-1 and TRBJ1-2): KAGVTQTPRYLIKTRGQQVTLSCSPISGHRSVSWYQQTPGQGLQFLFEYFSETQRNKGNFPGRFSGRQFSNSRSEMNVSTLELGDSALYLCASSLLGQAYGYTFGSGTRLTVV.

The chain has TRBV7-8 and TRBJ2-7; the match to TRBD1 covers 10 bases. Per the germline V gene, CDR1 is SGHVS and CDR2 is FQNEAQ. Losses at the gene ends were 5 bases for V and 0 bases for J; bases not matched to a gene: 4. The CDR3 spans 15 residues. The CDR3 DNA reads TGTGCCAGCAGCGCGCGGACAGGGGGCTCCTACGAGCAGTACTTC. Translated, it gives CASSARTGGSYEQYF. Filled out from reference TRBV7-8 and TRBJ2-7, the complete variable domain reads GAGVSQSPRYKVAKRGQDVALRCDPISGHVSLFWYQQALGQGPEFLTYFQNEAQLDKSGLPSDRFFAERPEGSVSTLKIQRTQQEDSAVYLCASSARTGGSYEQYFGPGTRLTVT.

This chain connects TRBV29-1 to TRBJ1-2, with 7 bases identical to TRBD1. CDR1 is SQVTM and CDR2 is ANQGSEA in the germline V gene. The CDR3 is 14 amino acids. With 7 bases clipped from V and 4 bases from J, the junction kept 12 bases outside the gene matches. CDR3 DNA sequence: TGCAGCGCCGTAGGGGGCGCGGGGAGCTATGGCTACACCTTC. Translation: CSAVGGAGSYGYTF.

Points on this clone: The junction departs from the called germline gene at one end, perhaps through a read error. The chain carries TRBV5-6 and TRBJ2-7; 10 positions match TRBD1. Germline V lookup: CDR1 SGHDT, CDR2 YYEEEE. This CDR3 is built from 15 residues. CDR3 sequence: CASSLRDRGSDEQYF. In DNA, the CDR3 is TGTGCCAGCAGCTTGCGGGACAGGGGCTCCGACGAGCAGTACTTC.

The chain is built from TRBV30 and TRBJ1-1; TRBD1 aligns across 9 bases. The CDR3 covers 15 residues. With 2 bases clipped from V and 2 bases from J, the junction kept 6 bases outside the gene matches. CDR1 and CDR2 from the germline V gene are GTSNPN and SVGIG (reference sequence). In DNA, the CDR3 is TGTGCCTGGAGTCCCGGGACAGGGATAAACACTGAAGCTTTCTTT. Encoded protein: CAWSPGTGINTEAFF.

The chain recombines TRBV7-2 with TRBJ2-1, with TRBD2 identical over 12 bases. The CDR3 covers 16 residues. Unmatched junction bases numbered 4, after V lost 0 bases and J lost 7 bases. Germline CDR1 SGHTA, CDR2 FQGNSA. The chain's CDR3 is CASSLATSGSRNEQFF. CDR3 nucleotides: TGTGCCAGCAGCTTAGCGACTAGCGGGAGTCGGAATGAGCAGTTCTTC.

This clone was observed once. The rearrangement uses TRBV4-2 and TRBJ2-1; perhaps TRBD2 as D (5 bases). Germline-derived CDR1 and CDR2 are LGHNA and YNFKEQ. The CDR3 sequence is 14 residues long. Trimming stripped 1 base from V and 6 bases from J, with 10 bases between. The CDR3 loop reads CASSQGGSGNEQFF. As DNA, the CDR3 is TGTGCCAGCAGCCAAGGCGGGTCTGGCAATGAGCAGTTCTTC.

The chain combines TRBV2 with TRBJ2-7, with D hard to call. CDR3 size: 15 residues. V was trimmed by 1 base and J by 0 bases, leaving 10 bases between them. Germline CDR1 reads SNHLY; CDR2 reads FYNNEI. The CDR3 region has the DNA TGTGCCAGCAGTGAAGGACTGAACCCCTCCTACGAGCAGTACTTC. Protein sequence: CASSEGLNPSYEQYF. Complete variable domain (other parts from reference TRBV2 and TRBJ2-7): EPEVTQTPSHQVTQMGQEVILRCVPISNHLYFYWYRQILGQKVEFLVSFYNNEISEKSEIFDDQFSVERPDGSNFTLKIRSTKLEDSAMYFCASSEGLNPSYEQYFGPGTRLTVT.

Remarks on this clone: Mismatch with germline at one junction end may stem from a read error. At the DNA level, this CDR3 is encoded by other sequences in the same sample as well. The rearrangement uses TRBV29-1 and TRBJ2-7; TRBD1 might be the D (6 bases). This CDR3 is 13 amino acids long. The germline V gene encodes CDR1 SQVTM and CDR2 ANQGSEA. The CDR3 sequence is CSVDNGGHGEQYF. The CDR3 DNA follows: TGCAGTGTTGATAATGGGGGCCATGGGGAGCAGTACTTC.

This chain connects TRBV4-3 to TRBJ1-2, with D perhaps TRBD1 (5 bases). Trimming removed 3 bases at V and 4 bases at J, with 21 bases between. The germline V gene has CDR1 LGHNA and CDR2 YSLEER. The CDR3 consists of 17 residues. The CDR3 loop is CASSQDTFTGKGYGYTF. CDR3 nucleotides: TGCGCCAGCAGCCAGGACACGTTCACGGGTAAAGGCTATGGCTACACCTTC.

The rearrangement uses TRBV4-1 and TRBJ1-6, with 11 bases matching TRBD1. The CDR3 is 16 amino acids. CDR1 and CDR2 from the germline V gene are MGHRA and YSYEKL. V trimming: 7 bases; J trimming: 5 bases; junction bases outside the gene matches: 7. The CDR3 reads CASNADRGRDNSPLHF. The CDR3 coding sequence is TGCGCCAGCAACGCGGACAGGGGGCGAGATAATTCACCCCTCCACTTT.